These 22 T cell receptor beta chains came from one sample sequenced in a study of cytomegalovirus exposure and HLA in healthy donors. Assay: immunoSEQ multiplex PCR; the TCRdb copy retains only in-frame clones and omits some. The data contain 130,000 or so clones, approximately 92% of them singletons. The sample was PBMCs. The origin of the receptors is a woman between 18 and 29 years old in good health and CMV-seronegative.

The rearrangement joins TRBV19 to TRBJ2-2, with a possible D match to TRBD1 (6 bases). Germline CDR1 and CDR2: LNHDA and SQIVND (reference sequence). Deletions cut 6 bases from V and 4 bases from J, with 18 bases between. The length of the CDR3 is 16 residues. The CDR3 DNA reads as TGTGCCAGTAGGCCGATTACAGGGAGTCGCACCGGGGAGCTGTTTTTT. Residues: CASRPITGSRTGELFF. The variable domain in full, with the rest retrieved from reference TRBV19 and TRBJ2-2, is DGGITQSPKYLFRKEGQNVTLSCEQNLNHDAMYWYRQDPGQGLRLIYYSQIVNDFQKGDIAEGYSVSREKKESFPLTVTSAQKNPTAFYLCASRPITGSRTGELFFGEGSRLTVL.

This chain links TRBV7-9 with TRBJ2-7, with 7 bases that match TRBD1. Germline CDR1 and CDR2: SEHNR and FQNEAQ (reference sequence). Trimming took 4 bases from V and 6 from J; bases not matched to a gene: 12. The CDR3 runs 15 residues. CDR3 residues: CASSSTVQGQGEQYF. CDR3 DNA: TGTGCCAGCAGCTCGACCGTACAGGGGCAGGGCGAGCAGTACTTC.

The chain links TRBV9 to TRBJ2-1, with 9 bases aligning to TRBD2. The V gene end was trimmed by 4 bases and the J gene end by 1 base; junction bases not matched to a gene: 6. Germline assignment: CDR1 SGDLS and CDR2 YYNGEE. CDR3 length: 16 residues. The CDR3 DNA is TGTGCCAGCAGCCTAGGCGGGGGGGCGTCCTACAATGAGCAGTTCTTC. Its translation: CASSLGGGASYNEQFF.

V is TRBV6-1 and J is TRBJ2-6; D gene ambiguous. V lost 4 bases and J 4 bases, leaving 20 bases between the germline ends. CDR1 and CDR2 (germline): MNHNS, SASEGT. The CDR3 runs 18 residues. This CDR3 reads CASSVMSIEVSGANVLTF. The CDR3 nucleotides are TGTGCCAGCAGTGTTATGAGTATCGAGGTATCCGGGGCCAACGTCCTGACTTTC.

The gene calls are TRBV25-1 and TRBJ1-1, with TRBD1 as a possible D gene (6 bases). Trimming took 8 bases from V and 7 from J, leaving 17 bases between them. Per the germline V gene, CDR1 is MGHDK and CDR2 is SYGVNS. The CDR3 is 13 residues long. In DNA form, the CDR3 reads TGTGCCAGCTCCAGGGGCGGAGGTGTTGAAGCTTTCTTT. Translating gives CASSRGGGVEAFF.

CDR3 coding DNA: TGTGCCAGCAGTGGACAGGGTGGGAGGTATGGCTACACCTTC. This encodes CASSGQGGRYGYTF. This chain links TRBV2 with TRBJ1-2; 7 nucleotides agree with TRBD1. Germline loops: CDR1 SNHLY, CDR2 FYNNEI. V lost 4 bases and J lost 5; bases outside the gene matches: 7. CDR3 length: 14 amino acids.

The genes are TRBV5-5 and TRBJ2-4; 9 bases are a match to TRBD1. Trimming at V came to 1 base and at J to 0 bases, leaving 11 bases not matched to a gene. In germline, CDR1 is SGHKS, CDR2 YYEKEE (reference sequence). The CDR3 totals 19 residues. CDR3 DNA sequence: TGTGCCAGCAGCTTGCGGGACAGGGCTTTCCATTTAGCCAAAAACATTCAGTACTTC. As protein: CASSLRDRAFHLAKNIQYF.

V usage is TRBV7-2 and J usage is TRBJ2-7; a possible D gene is TRBD1 (6 bases). The CDR3 consists of 14 residues. Per germline, CDR1 SGHTA and CDR2 FQGNSA. The germline V and J ends were trimmed by 4 bases and 5 bases, with 15 bases remaining between them. The CDR3 is CASSSTGFSNEQYF. CDR3 nucleotide sequence: TGTGCCAGCAGCTCGACAGGATTTAGCAACGAGCAGTACTTC. The full variable domain, its missing parts supplied by reference TRBV7-2 and TRBJ2-7, is GAGVSQSPSNKVTEKGKDVELRCDPISGHTALYWYRQSLGQGLEFLIYFQGNSAPDKSGLPSDRFSAERTGGSVSTLTIQRTQQEDSAVYLCASSSTGFSNEQYFGPGTRLTVT.

The chain combines TRBV27 with TRBJ2-2; TRBD2 is a possible D gene (7 bases). The CDR3 runs 16 residues. Germline CDR1 MNHEY, CDR2 SMNVEV (reference sequence). The V end was cut by 6 bases, the J end by 3 bases, with 17 bases between. CDR3 nucleotide sequence: TGTGCCAGCAGACTTGGCGGGGGCCCTTACACCGGGGAGCTGTTTTTT. Protein product: CASRLGGGPYTGELFF.

The V call is TRBV29-1, the J call TRBJ2-3; 9 positions agree with TRBD2. From germline, CDR1 is SQVTM and CDR2 ANQGSEA. The CDR3 runs 15 residues. V was pared by 3 bases and J by 4 bases, with 8 bases of the junction left unmatched. The CDR3 loop reads CSVDPYLAGPDTQYF. The CDR3 bases are TGCAGCGTTGACCCCTACCTAGCGGGACCAGATACGCAGTATTTT.

The J gene is TRBJ1-1, the V gene TRBV5-6; 9 nucleotides align to TRBD1. V lost 4 bases to trimming and J lost 6 bases; unmatched junction nucleotides: 16. CDR1 and CDR2 from the germline V gene are SGHDT and YYEEEE. This CDR3 comprises 17 residues. Here the CDR3 reads CASSRLGDREGQPEAFF. The CDR3 nucleotides read TGTGCCAGCAGCCGATTGGGGGACAGGGAAGGACAACCTGAAGCTTTCTTT. Variable domain in full (rest from reference TRBV5-6 and TRBJ1-1): DAGVTQSPTHLIKTRGQQVTLRCSPKSGHDTVSWYQQALGQGPQFIFQYYEEEERQRGNFPDRFSGHQFPNYSSELNVNALLLGDSALYLCASSRLGDREGQPEAFFGQGTRLTVV.

A remark on this clone: This specimen includes other DNA sequences encoding the same CDR3. The chain recombines TRBV9 with TRBJ2-3, with 8 bases matching TRBD2. The trim removed 3 bases at V and 0 bases at J, leaving 0 bases unmatched. This CDR3 has 14 residues. Looked up from germline, CDR1 is SGDLS and CDR2 is YYNGEE. Here the CDR3 DNA reads TGTGCCAGCAGCGCGGGGGGGAGCACAGATACGCAGTATTTT. Its translation is CASSAGGSTDTQYF.

This rearrangement joins TRBV27 to TRBJ2-3, with D possibly matching TRBD2 (6 bases). V was trimmed by 3 bases and J by 1 base, leaving 26 bases between them. The CDR3 runs to 20 residues. Germline V gives CDR1 MNHEY, CDR2 SMNVEV (reference sequence). The DNA for the CDR3 is TGTGCCAGCAGTTTCCTTGCGCATCGTGATGTGCGGGGTGGCACAGATACGCAGTATTTT. It encodes CASSFLAHRDVRGGTDTQYF.

The genes are TRBV6-5 and TRBJ2-7, with a possible D match to TRBD2 (7 bases). In germline, CDR1 is MNHEY, CDR2 SVGAGI. This CDR3 is built from 16 residues. V gave up 0 bases and J gave up 2 bases, with 14 bases separating them. CDR3 residues: CASSYSRRGPTYEQYF. The DNA for the CDR3 is TGTGCCAGCAGTTACTCGCGGCGGGGGCCCACCTACGAGCAGTACTTC.

The gene calls are TRBV5-1 and TRBJ1-1; 8 bases align to TRBD1. Germline CDR1 and CDR2: SGHRS and YFSETQ. With 4 bases clipped from V and 2 bases from J, the junction kept 7 bases outside the gene matches. The CDR3 is 15 residues long. This CDR3 is CASSPLGTGNTEAFF. The CDR3 DNA reads TGCGCCAGCAGCCCGCTAGGGACAGGCAACACTGAAGCTTTCTTT. The full variable domain, with the rest looked up from reference TRBV5-1 and TRBJ1-1, is KAGVTQTPRYLIKTRGQQVTLSCSPISGHRSVSWYQQTPGQGLQFLFEYFSETQRNKGNFPGRFSGRQFSNSRSEMNVSTLELGDSALYLCASSPLGTGNTEAFFGQGTRLTVV.

The chain combines TRBV4-1 with TRBJ1-5; D is ambiguous. Per the germline V gene, CDR1 is MGHRA and CDR2 is YSYEKL. V lost 0 bases and J lost 4, with 7 bases in between. This CDR3 has 14 residues. In nucleotides, the CDR3 is TGCGCCAGCAGCCAAGACCCCCTAAATCAGCCCCAGCATTTT. It translates to CASSQDPLNQPQHF.

This clone was seen once. The rearrangement joins TRBV5-8 to TRBJ2-7, with 7 bases fitting TRBD1. J gave up 1 base and V 2 bases, and 18 bases lay outside the gene matches. This CDR3 spans 19 amino acids. Germline V gene sequence: CDR1 SGHTS, CDR2 YDEGEE. The DNA for the CDR3 is TGTGCCAGCAGCTTTTATCATTTCTCGGGCGGCAGGGGGTCCTACGAGCAGTACTTC. This sequence encodes CASSFYHFSGGRGSYEQYF.

The rearrangement links TRBV18 to TRBJ2-6; no clear D. CDR3 length: 13 residues. CDR1 and CDR2 (germline): KGHSH, LQKENI. V was clipped by 6 bases and J by 4 bases, with 7 bases between them. Here the CDR3 reads CASSPGGANVLTF. The CDR3 coding sequence is TGTGCCAGCTCCCCCGGGGGGGCCAACGTCCTGACTTTC.

The chain is built from TRBV9 and TRBJ1-1; 9 nucleotides agree with TRBD1. Germline CDR1 reads SGDLS; CDR2 reads YYNGEE. The CDR3 is made up of 15 amino acids. Unmatched junction bases numbered 5, after V lost 4 bases and J lost 1 base. CDR3 coding DNA: TGTGCCAGCAGCTCCCGGACAGGGGCGAACACTGAAGCTTTCTTT. It yields the protein CASSSRTGANTEAFF. The whole variable domain, filled in from reference TRBV9 and TRBJ1-1, reads DSGVTQTPKHLITATGQRVTLRCSPRSGDLSVYWYQQSLDQGLQFLIQYYNGEERAKGNILERFSAQQFPDLHSELNLSSLELGDSALYFCASSSRTGANTEAFFGQGTRLTVV.

V is TRBV7-3 and J is TRBJ2-3; 8 bases match TRBD2. V shed 4 bases and J 6 bases; nucleotides not matched to a gene: 6. This CDR3 is built from 14 residues. Germline-derived CDR1 and CDR2 are SGHTA and FQGTGA. CDR3 in DNA: TGTGCCAGCAGCTCCGGGGGGGCCGGCGATACGCAGTATTTT. It encodes CASSSGGAGDTQYF.

The J gene is TRBJ2-7, the V gene TRBV9, with TRBD2 matching over 10 bases. V gave up 4 bases and J gave up 2 bases; unmatched junction bases: 6. Germline CDR1 and CDR2: SGDLS and YYNGEE. CDR3 size: 15 residues. Here the CDR3 reads CASSSIAGGTYEQYF. DNA of the CDR3: TGTGCCAGCAGCAGTATAGCGGGGGGAACCTACGAGCAGTACTTC. The full variable domain, its missing parts supplied by reference TRBV9 and TRBJ2-7, is DSGVTQTPKHLITATGQRVTLRCSPRSGDLSVYWYQQSLDQGLQFLIQYYNGEERAKGNILERFSAQQFPDLHSELNLSSLELGDSALYFCASSSIAGGTYEQYFGPGTRLTVT.

The chain recombines TRBV11-3 with TRBJ2-1, with D uncertain. The CDR3 runs to 13 residues. Trimming took 2 bases from V and 7 from J, leaving 9 bases between them. Looked up from germline, CDR1 is SGHNT and CDR2 is YENEEA. The chain's CDR3 is CASSLSHANEQFF. The CDR3, as DNA: TGTGCCAGCAGCTTAAGCCACGCAAATGAGCAGTTCTTC.